One sample yielded the 2 T cell receptor beta chains listed below, sequenced in a study of blood T cell repertoires in COVID-19. This table comes from immunoSEQ multiplex PCR, and its TCRdb copy is limited to in-frame clones, with some not included. The sample lists around 200,000 clones, 60% to 85% occurring once. Input material: peripheral blood. The source is a woman in her 70s with acute or convalescent COVID-19.

The chain is built from TRBV7-8 and TRBJ2-7; D is unresolved. Germline V gene sequence: CDR1 SGHVS, CDR2 FQNEAQ. V lost 2 bases and J 6 bases, leaving 17 bases between the germline ends. This CDR3 spans 15 amino acids. The CDR3 sequence: CASSLSLSSYGEQYF. The CDR3 nucleotides are TGTGCCAGCAGCTTAAGTCTGTCGAGCTATGGCGAGCAGTACTTC.

This chain links TRBV7-3 with TRBJ2-1; no clear D gene. Trimming removed 2 bases from V and 9 bases from J, with 11 bases in between. This CDR3 has 13 residues. Germline V gene lookup returns CDR1 SGHTA and CDR2 FQGTGA. The CDR3 sequence: CASSLSGSGEQFF. The DNA of the CDR3 is TGTGCCAGCAGCTTATCTGGTTCGGGTGAGCAGTTCTTC. Filled out from reference TRBV7-3 and TRBJ2-1, the complete variable domain reads GAGVSQTPSNKVTEKGKYVELRCDPISGHTALYWYRQSLGQGPEFLIYFQGTGAADDSGLPNDRFFAVRPEGSVSTLKIQRTERGDSAVYLCASSLSGSGEQFFGPGTRLTVL.